Shown below are 19 T cell receptor beta chains from a single sample sequenced in a study of T cell responses to AZD1222 COVID-19 vaccine (dated by TCRdb to about 2021). Library prep was done by the immunoSEQ multiplex PCR assay. TCRdb stores this immuneACCESS table with in-frame sequences only. Part of the clones is absent; in the studies checked, under half of the shortfall reflects unresolved V genes, and no reason is known for the rest. The sample contains around 58,000 clones, 70% to 85% of them found a single time. The ten biggest clones cover approximately 20% of the sample. The time point label of this sample denotes: baseline before first vaccination. Here the sequenced sample was peripheral blood, taken on day 0 of AZD1222 vaccination. The source is an adult in good health.

This chain links TRBV7-2 with TRBJ2-1, with a tentative D call TRBD1 (7 bases). Per the germline V gene, CDR1 is SGHTA and CDR2 is FQGNSA. The CDR3 is 19 amino acids. Trimming took off 4 bases at V and 0 bases at J, with 22 bases between the two ends. CDR3 residues: CASSSRGRGGGISYNEQFF. CDR3 in DNA: TGTGCCAGCAGCTCAAGAGGTAGAGGGGGCGGGATCTCCTACAATGAGCAGTTCTTC.

The V call is TRBV2, the J call TRBJ2-4; D call uncertain. This CDR3 is built from 12 residues. CDR1 is SNHLY, CDR2 FYNNEI, per germline. The ends were cut back, 4 bases at V and 8 bases at J, with 9 bases in the middle. The CDR3 coding sequence is TGTGCCAGCAGTGGGAACCGGGACATTCAGTACTTC. This codes for CASSGNRDIQYF.

The V call is TRBV3-1 (or the pseudogene TRBV3-2), the J call TRBJ1-4; D is possibly TRBD1 (5 bases). Germline loops: CDR1 LGHDT, CDR2 YNNKEL (reference sequence). Deletions cut 0 bases from V and 8 bases from J, with 10 bases between. The length of the CDR3 is 14 residues. The CDR3 nucleotides are TGTGCCAGCAGCCAAGATCTCGGGGCCGAAAAACTGTTTTTT. It translates to CASSQDLGAEKLFF.

This clone came up a few times. CDR3 in DNA: TGTGCCAGCAGTACGTCCGGGAAAAGGAATCAGCCCCAGCATTTT. Translating it yields CASSTSGKRNQPQHF. The chain recombines TRBV7-8 with TRBJ1-5; no definite D call. From germline, CDR1 is SGHVS and CDR2 FQNEAQ. V gave up 6 bases and J gave up 4 bases, with 16 bases separating them. This CDR3 spans 15 amino acids.

V gene TRBV2 combines with J gene TRBJ2-5; TRBD1 might be the D (6 bases). This CDR3 has 14 amino acids. Germline CDR1 SNHLY, CDR2 FYNNEI. V was cut by 2 bases and J by 1 base, with 8 bases left in between. In nucleotides, the CDR3 is TGTGCCAGCAGTGAATACAGGGCCCAAGAGACCCAGTACTTC. Translated, it gives CASSEYRAQETQYF.

This chain connects TRBV7-2 to TRBJ1-5; D is unresolved. Germline CDR1 is SGHTA and CDR2 is FQGNSA. V was trimmed by 1 base and J by 0 bases, leaving 10 bases between them. The CDR3 length is 16 residues. The CDR3 loop is CASSLGRDYSNQPQHF. CDR3 bases: TGTGCCAGCAGCTTAGGAAGGGATTATAGCAATCAGCCCCAGCATTTT.

The chain links TRBV5-6 to TRBJ1-4; D is undetermined. In germline, CDR1 is SGHDT, CDR2 YYEEEE. Trimming took off 1 base at V and 7 bases at J, with 11 bases between the two ends. The CDR3 sequence is 14 residues long. The CDR3, as DNA: TGTGCCAGCAGCTTGAAGCGGACCATTGAAAAACTGTTTTTT. This translates into CASSLKRTIEKLFF.

The chain combines TRBV18 with TRBJ1-2; 9 positions agree with TRBD1. This CDR3 spans 13 amino acids. Germline V CDR1 and CDR2: KGHSH, LQKENI. Losses at the gene ends were 3 bases for V and 9 bases for J; bases not matched to a gene: 5. The CDR3 sequence is CASSPTGGESYTF. The CDR3 DNA sequence: TGTGCCAGCTCACCTACAGGGGGCGAGAGCTACACCTTC.

This chain uses TRBV5-1 with TRBJ1-5; D is unclear. The V and J ends lost 0 bases and 4 bases respectively, with 11 bases between them. Looked up from germline, CDR1 is SGHRS and CDR2 is YFSETQ. This CDR3 has 15 residues. The CDR3 nucleotides are TGCGCCAGCAGCTTGGGTCCGGAAAGGAATCAGCCCCAGCATTTT. It is translated as CASSLGPERNQPQHF.

The rearrangement joins TRBV20-1 to TRBJ1-2; possible D gene TRBD1, 6 bases. Germline values: CDR1 DFQATT, CDR2 SNEGSKA (reference sequence). Trimming took off 3 bases at V and 3 bases at J, with 14 bases between the two ends. The CDR3 length is 14 residues. CDR3 residues: CSASPQGRYYGYTF. As DNA, the CDR3 is TGCAGTGCTAGTCCCCAGGGGCGTTACTATGGCTACACCTTC.

A few counts support this clone. This chain joins TRBV19 and TRBJ1-2; 9 bases map to TRBD1. V dropped 6 bases and J dropped 8; count of bases not matched to a gene: 13. The CDR3 extends over 15 amino acids. CDR1 and CDR2 (germline): LNHDA, SQIVND (reference sequence). The CDR3 DNA follows: TGTGCCAGTAGGCGAACAGGGGGCGCGTCACGGGGCTACACCTTC. It translates to CASRRTGGASRGYTF. Looking up the rest from reference TRBV19 and TRBJ1-2 gives the full variable domain: DGGITQSPKYLFRKEGQNVTLSCEQNLNHDAMYWYRQDPGQGLRLIYYSQIVNDFQKGDIAEGYSVSREKKESFPLTVTSAQKNPTAFYLCASRRTGGASRGYTFGSGTRLTVV.

The V call is TRBV2, the J call TRBJ2-3, with 8 bases fitting TRBD2. This CDR3 comprises 13 residues. The J segment lost 5 bases and the V segment lost 10 bases, leaving 8 bases of the junction unmatched. Germline CDR1 reads SNHLY; CDR2 reads FYNNEI. The CDR3 is CAIGGLAGDTQYF. The DNA for the CDR3 is TGTGCCATTGGAGGGCTAGCGGGAGATACGCAGTATTTT.

In its sample, this clone was seen once. This chain uses TRBV3-1 (or the pseudogene TRBV3-2) with TRBJ2-5; a weak D match, TRBD1 (6 bases). CDR1 and CDR2 (germline): LGHDT, YNNKEL (reference sequence). The CDR3 runs 15 residues. Deletions cut 1 base from V and 7 bases from J, with 16 bases between. The chain's CDR3 is CASSQGAGTWGTQYF. As DNA, the CDR3 is TGTGCCAGCAGCCAAGGGGCCGGGACATGGGGGACCCAGTACTTC.

Only one count was recorded for this clone. The J gene is TRBJ1-4, the V gene TRBV4-3; D uncertain. The CDR3 covers 17 residues. From germline, CDR1 is LGHNA and CDR2 YSLEER. Trimming stripped 1 base from V and 8 bases from J, with 20 bases between. CDR3: CASSQASYDKSGEKLFF. The CDR3, as DNA: TGCGCCAGCAGCCAAGCATCTTACGACAAATCGGGGGAAAAACTGTTTTTT.

The chain recombines TRBV7-3 with TRBJ2-1; either TRBD1 or TRBD2 may fit D (5 bases each). The CDR3 is 15 residues long. Germline V CDR1 and CDR2: SGHTA, FQGTGA. Between the trimmed V and J ends, which lost 5 bases and 0 bases, there was a span of 11 bases. The CDR3, as DNA: TGTGCCAGCAGCCCGACTGGGGGCTCCTACAATGAGCAGTTCTTC. Its translation is CASSPTGGSYNEQFF.

This clone was found a few times. The chain uses TRBV10-3 and TRBJ2-5; D ambiguous. This CDR3 contains 16 residues. V lost 0 bases to trimming and J lost 2 bases, with 13 bases between them. Germline CDR1 and CDR2: ENHRY and SYGVKD. The CDR3 sequence is CAISESKGMLQETQYF. Written as DNA, the CDR3 is TGTGCCATCAGTGAGTCGAAGGGAATGTTACAAGAGACCCAGTACTTC.

In its sample, this clone was seen once. The rearrangement uses TRBV28 and TRBJ1-6; 8 bases are shared with TRBD1. This CDR3 is built from 15 residues. In germline, CDR1 is MDHEN, CDR2 SYDVKM. V shed 4 bases, J shed 10 bases, and the junction held 9 bases outside the gene matches. CDR3 bases: TGTGCCAGCAGTTGGGGGCCAGGGACAGGATCACCCCTCCACTTT. It specifies CASSWGPGTGSPLHF.

The sample holds a few counts of this clone. The chain is built from TRBV5-4 and TRBJ2-2, with D perhaps matching TRBD2 (5 bases). V lost 1 base and J 7 bases, leaving 11 bases between the germline ends. The CDR3 spans 14 residues. The germline V gene encodes CDR1 SGHNT and CDR2 YYREEE (reference sequence). CDR3 protein: CASSLRGIGGELFF. Written as DNA, the CDR3 is TGTGCCAGCAGCTTGAGAGGGATCGGCGGGGAGCTGTTTTTT.

The chain employs TRBV3-1 (or the pseudogene TRBV3-2) and TRBJ2-6; 9 positions agree with TRBD1. The CDR3 loop spans 18 amino acids. The germline gives CDR1 LGHDT, CDR2 YNNKEL (reference sequence). The V gene end was trimmed by 0 bases and the J gene end by 0 bases; junction bases not matched to a gene: 3. CDR3 DNA: TGTGCCAGCAGCCAAGATGGACAGGGGTTCTCTGGGGCCAACGTCCTGACTTTC. As protein: CASSQDGQGFSGANVLTF.